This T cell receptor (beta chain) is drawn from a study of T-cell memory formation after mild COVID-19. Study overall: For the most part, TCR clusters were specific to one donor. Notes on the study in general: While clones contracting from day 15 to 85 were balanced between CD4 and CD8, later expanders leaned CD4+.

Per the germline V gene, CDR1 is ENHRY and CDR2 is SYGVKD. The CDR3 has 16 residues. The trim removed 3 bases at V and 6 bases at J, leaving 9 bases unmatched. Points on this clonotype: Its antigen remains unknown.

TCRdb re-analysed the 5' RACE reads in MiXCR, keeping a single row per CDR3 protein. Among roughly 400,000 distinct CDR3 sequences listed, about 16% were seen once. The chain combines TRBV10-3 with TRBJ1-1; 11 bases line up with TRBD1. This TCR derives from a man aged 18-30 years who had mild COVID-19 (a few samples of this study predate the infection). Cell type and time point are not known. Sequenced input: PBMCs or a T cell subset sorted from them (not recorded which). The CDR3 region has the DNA TGTGCCATCAGTGATCGAGGGACAGGGGGAACATCTGAAGCTTTCTTT. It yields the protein CAISDRGTGGTSEAFF.